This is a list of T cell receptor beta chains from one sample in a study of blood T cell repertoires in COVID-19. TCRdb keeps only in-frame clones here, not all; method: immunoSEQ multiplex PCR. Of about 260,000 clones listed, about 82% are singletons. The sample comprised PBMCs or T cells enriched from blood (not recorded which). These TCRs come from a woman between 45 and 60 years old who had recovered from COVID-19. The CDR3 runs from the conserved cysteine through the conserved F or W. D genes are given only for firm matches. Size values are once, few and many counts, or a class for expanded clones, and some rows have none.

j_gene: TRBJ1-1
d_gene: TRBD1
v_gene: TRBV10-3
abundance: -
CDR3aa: CAISTGQLIEAFF
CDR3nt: TGTGCCATCAGCACGGGACAGTTGATTGAAGCTTTCTTT

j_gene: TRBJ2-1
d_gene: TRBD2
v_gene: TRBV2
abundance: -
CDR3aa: CASNTAGTSVNEQFF
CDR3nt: TGTGCCAGCAACACTGCCGGGACTAGCGTCAATGAGCAGTTCTTC

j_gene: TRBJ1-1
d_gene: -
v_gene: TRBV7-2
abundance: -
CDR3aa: CASSLAHSTTEAFF
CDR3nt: TGTGCCAGCAGCTTAGCGCATTCGACTACTGAAGCTTTCTTT

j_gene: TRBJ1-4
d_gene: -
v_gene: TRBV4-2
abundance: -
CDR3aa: CASSHPGGTNEKLFF
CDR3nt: TGTGCCAGCAGCCACCCAGGAGGGACTAATGAAAAACTGTTTTTT

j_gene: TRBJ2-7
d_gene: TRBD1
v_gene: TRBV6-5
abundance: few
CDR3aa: CASSSRGQGAYEQYF
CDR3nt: TGTGCCAGCAGTTCCCGCGGACAGGGGGCCTACGAGCAGTACTTC

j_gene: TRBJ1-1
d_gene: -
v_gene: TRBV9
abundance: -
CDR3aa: CASRSGEPEGTEAFF
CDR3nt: TGTGCCAGCAGATCAGGGGAACCCGAAGGCACTGAAGCTTTCTTT

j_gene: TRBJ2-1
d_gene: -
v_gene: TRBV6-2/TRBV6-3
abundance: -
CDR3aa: CASSYDPRRIFNEQFF
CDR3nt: TGTGCCAGCAGTTATGATCCGCGGCGTATTTTCAATGAGCAGTTCTTC

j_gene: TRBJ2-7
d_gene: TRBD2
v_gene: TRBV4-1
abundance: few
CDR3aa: CASSQGRGRGLDEQYF
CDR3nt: TGCGCCAGCAGCCAAGGTCGCGGGAGGGGCCTCGACGAGCAGTACTTC

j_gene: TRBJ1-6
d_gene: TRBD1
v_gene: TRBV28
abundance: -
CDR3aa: CASSSPGTGRSPLHF
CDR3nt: TGTGCCAGCAGTTCCCCCGGGACAGGGAGATCACCCCTCCACTTT

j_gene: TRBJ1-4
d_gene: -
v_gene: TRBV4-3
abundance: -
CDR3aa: CASSQVGRSNEKLFF
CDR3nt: TGCGCCAGCAGCCAAGTGGGCCGATCTAATGAAAAACTGTTTTTT

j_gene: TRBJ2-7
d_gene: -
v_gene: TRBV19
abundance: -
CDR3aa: CASKRQARGDYEQYF
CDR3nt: TGTGCCAGTAAACGACAGGCCCGAGGGGATTACGAGCAGTACTTC

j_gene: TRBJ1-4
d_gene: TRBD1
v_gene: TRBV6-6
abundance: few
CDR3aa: CASSPTGTGHEKLFF
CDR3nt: TGTGCCAGCAGTCCCACAGGGACAGGGCACGAAAAACTGTTTTTT

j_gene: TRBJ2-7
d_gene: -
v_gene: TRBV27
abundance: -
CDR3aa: CASSLGGYEQYF
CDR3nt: TGTGCCAGCAGTTTAGGCGGCTACGAGCAGTACTTC

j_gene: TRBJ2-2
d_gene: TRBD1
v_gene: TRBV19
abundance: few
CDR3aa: CASIGGSNTGELFF
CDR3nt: TGTGCCAGTATAGGGGGCTCGAACACCGGGGAGCTGTTTTTT

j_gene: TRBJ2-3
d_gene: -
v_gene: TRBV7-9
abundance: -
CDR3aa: CASSPQRDTQYF
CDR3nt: TGTGCCAGCAGCCCCCAGCGGGATACGCAGTATTTT

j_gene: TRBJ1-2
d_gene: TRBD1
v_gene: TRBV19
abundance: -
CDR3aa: CASSILGGGSYGYTF
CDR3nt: TGTGCCAGTAGTATTTTAGGGGGCGGCTCGTATGGCTACACCTTC

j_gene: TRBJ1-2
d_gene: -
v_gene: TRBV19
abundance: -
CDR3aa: CASSSGNYGYTF
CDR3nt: TGTGCCAGTAGTTCGGGGAACTATGGCTACACCTTC

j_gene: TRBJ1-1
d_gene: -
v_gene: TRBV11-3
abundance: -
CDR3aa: CASSLDQTAEAFF
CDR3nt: TGTGCCAGCAGCTTAGATCAAACAGCCGAAGCTTTCTTT

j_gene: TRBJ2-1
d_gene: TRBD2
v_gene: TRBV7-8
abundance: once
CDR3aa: CASSSRLAGTMDEQFF
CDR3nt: TGTGCCAGCAGCTCTAGACTAGCGGGTACTATGGATGAGCAGTTCTTC

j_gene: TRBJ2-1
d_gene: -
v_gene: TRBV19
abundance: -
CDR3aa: CASSRDWKNEQFF
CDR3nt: TGTGCCAGTAGTAGGGACTGGAAGAATGAGCAGTTCTTC

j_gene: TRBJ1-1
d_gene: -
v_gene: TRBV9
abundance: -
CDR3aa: CASSGTGRNTEAFF
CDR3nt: TGTGCCAGCAGCGGTACAGGGCGAAACACTGAAGCTTTCTTT

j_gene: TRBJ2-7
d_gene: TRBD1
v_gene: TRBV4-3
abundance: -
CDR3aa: CASSQEDRLTYEQYF
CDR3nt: TGCGCCAGCAGCCAAGAGGACAGGTTAACCTACGAGCAGTACTTC

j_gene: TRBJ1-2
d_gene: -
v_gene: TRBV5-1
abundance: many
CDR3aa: CASSLAPGPNYGYTF
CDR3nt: TGCGCCAGCAGCTTGGCTCCAGGGCCTAACTATGGCTACACCTTC

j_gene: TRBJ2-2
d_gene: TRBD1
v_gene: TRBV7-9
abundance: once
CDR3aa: CASSVRGPNTGELFF
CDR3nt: TGTGCCAGCAGCGTGAGGGGGCCGAACACCGGGGAGCTGTTTTTT

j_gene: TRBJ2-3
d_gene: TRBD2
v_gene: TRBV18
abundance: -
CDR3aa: CASSPTSGLLNTDTQYF
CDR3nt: TGTGCCAGCTCACCGACTAGCGGGTTATTAAACACAGATACGCAGTATTTT

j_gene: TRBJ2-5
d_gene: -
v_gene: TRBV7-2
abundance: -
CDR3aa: CASSKNAGQETQYF
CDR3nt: TGTGCCAGCAGCAAAAACGCGGGTCAAGAGACCCAGTACTTC

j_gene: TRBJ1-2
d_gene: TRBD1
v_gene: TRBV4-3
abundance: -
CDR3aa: CASSQDLGDRGKNGYTF
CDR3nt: TGCGCCAGCAGCCAAGATCTTGGGGACAGGGGGAAGAATGGCTACACCTTC

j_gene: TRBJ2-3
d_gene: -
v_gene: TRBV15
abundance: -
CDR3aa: CATSSRAGYLDTQYF
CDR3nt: TGTGCCACCAGCTCTCGGGCGGGGTATTTAGATACGCAGTATTTT

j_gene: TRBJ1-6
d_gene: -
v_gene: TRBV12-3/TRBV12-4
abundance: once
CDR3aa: CASSLGSVSPLHF
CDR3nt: TGTGCCAGCAGTTTAGGGAGTGTGTCACCCCTCCACTTT

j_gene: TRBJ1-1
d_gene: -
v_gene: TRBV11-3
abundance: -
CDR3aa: CASSLPLEAFF
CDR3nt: TGTGCCAGCAGCCTCCCCCTTGAAGCTTTCTTT

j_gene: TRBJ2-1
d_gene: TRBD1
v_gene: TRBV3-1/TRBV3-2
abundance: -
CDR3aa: CASSLQGAYNEQFF
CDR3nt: TGTGCCAGCAGCCTTCAGGGGGCCTACAATGAGCAGTTCTTC